One T cell receptor beta chain is described in this entry. These data originate in a study of blood T cell repertoires in COVID-19. Only in-frame clones appear in the TCRdb table, and some are missing; sequencing was by immunoSEQ multiplex PCR. The sample holds tens of thousands of clones, about 81% seen once. The clonotype comes from a man aged 60 to 69 with COVID-19, enrolled during active disease. Sequenced material: peripheral blood.

CDR3 sequence reads: CASSLADRVVNVLTF. CDR3 sequence (DNA): TGTGCCAGCAGTTTGGCCGACAGGGTGGTAAACGTCCTGACTTTC. V gene TRBV28 combines with J gene TRBJ2-6; 7 bases align to TRBD1. Germline trimming cut 3 bases from V and 10 bases from J; bases unmatched to any gene: 9. The CDR3 spans 15 residues. Germline-derived CDR1 and CDR2 are MDHEN and SYDVKM. Filled out from reference TRBV28 and TRBJ2-6, the complete variable domain reads DVKVTQSSRYLVKRTGEKVFLECVQDMDHENMFWYRQDPGLGLRLIYFSYDVKMKEKGDIPEGYSVSREKKERFSLILESASTNQTSMYLCASSLADRVVNVLTFGAGSRLTVL.